This T cell receptor (beta chain) was retrieved from a study of T cell responses to AZD1222 COVID-19 vaccine. Overall study context: Whether given at about 4 or about 12 weeks, second doses were pooled. Points from the study as a whole: The donors showed a predominance of white British ancestry and of females, with possible underestimation of clonal diversity. Only a handful of AZD1222 recipients were seropositive at baseline. Reports say nearly half of spike-specific TCRs go after unmutated variant regions.

Data came from immunoSEQ multiplex PCR; TCRdb stores just in-frame clones and leaves some out. This sample has around 130,000 clones, with over 85% found just once. CDR3 length: 16 residues. This clone was counted between two and nine times. Its antigen is currently unknown. The chain combines TRBV21-1 with TRBJ2-4; the table's D call, TRBD2, was not checked against the DNA. TRBV21-1 is a documented pseudogene. The source of this sequence is an adult in good health. The input for sequencing was peripheral blood, taken on day 0 of AZD1222 vaccination. The CDR3 DNA follows: TGTGCCAGCACTCGACCGCGGCGGGCCGCCAAAAACATTCAGTACTTC. This encodes CASTRPRRAAKNIQYF.